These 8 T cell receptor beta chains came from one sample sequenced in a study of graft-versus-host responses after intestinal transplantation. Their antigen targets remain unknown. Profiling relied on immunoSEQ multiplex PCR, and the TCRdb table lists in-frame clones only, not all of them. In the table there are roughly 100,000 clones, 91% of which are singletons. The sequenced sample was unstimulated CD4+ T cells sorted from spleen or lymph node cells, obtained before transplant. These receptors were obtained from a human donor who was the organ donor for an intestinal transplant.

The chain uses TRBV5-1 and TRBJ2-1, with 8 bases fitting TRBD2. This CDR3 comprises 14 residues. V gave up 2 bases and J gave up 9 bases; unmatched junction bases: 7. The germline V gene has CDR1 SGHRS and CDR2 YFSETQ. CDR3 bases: TGCGCCAGCAGCTTCAGCGGGGGCCGCGTTGAGCAGTTCTTC. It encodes CASSFSGGRVEQFF.

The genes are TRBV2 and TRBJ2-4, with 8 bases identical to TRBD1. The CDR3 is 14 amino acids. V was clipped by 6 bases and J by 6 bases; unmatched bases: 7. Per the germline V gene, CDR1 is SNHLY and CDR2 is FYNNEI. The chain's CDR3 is CASSQTGVGNIQYF. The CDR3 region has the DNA TGTGCCAGCAGCCAGACAGGGGTGGGAAACATTCAGTACTTC.

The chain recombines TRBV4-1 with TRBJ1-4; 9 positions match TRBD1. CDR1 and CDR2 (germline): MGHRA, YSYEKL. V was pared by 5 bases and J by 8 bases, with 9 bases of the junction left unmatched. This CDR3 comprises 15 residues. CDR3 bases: TGCGCCAGCAGCTTTACCGGGACAGGGAAGGAAAAACTGTTTTTT. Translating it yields CASSFTGTGKEKLFF.

In nucleotides, the CDR3 is TGTGCCAGCAGTGATGACAGCCCCACCAAAAACATTCAGTACTTC. This gives the protein CASSDDSPTKNIQYF. This rearrangement joins TRBV2 to TRBJ2-4; D is perhaps TRBD1 (5 bases). In germline, CDR1 is SNHLY, CDR2 FYNNEI. Trimming cost V 3 bases and J 2 bases, with 11 bases left between them. This CDR3 comprises 15 residues.

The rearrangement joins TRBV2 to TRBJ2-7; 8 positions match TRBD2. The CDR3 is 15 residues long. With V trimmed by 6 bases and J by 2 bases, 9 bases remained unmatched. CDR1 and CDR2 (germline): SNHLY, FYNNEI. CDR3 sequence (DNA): TGTGCCAGCAGCCCCGGGGGACTAGTAACCTACGAGCAGTACTTC. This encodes CASSPGGLVTYEQYF.

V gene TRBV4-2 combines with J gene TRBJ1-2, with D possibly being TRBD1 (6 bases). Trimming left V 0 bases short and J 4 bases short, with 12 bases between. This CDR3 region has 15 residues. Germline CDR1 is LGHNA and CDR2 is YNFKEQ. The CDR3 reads CASSQDLAGAYGYTF. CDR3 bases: TGTGCCAGCAGCCAAGATTTAGCAGGGGCCTATGGCTACACCTTC.

The DNA of the CDR3 is TGTGCCACTTTCAGGGGGCCAAACTCTGAAGCTTTCTTT. Translating it yields CATFRGPNSEAFF. J is TRBJ1-1 and V is TRBV28, with 8 bases aligning to TRBD1. The CDR3 consists of 13 residues. Germline V gives CDR1 MDHEN, CDR2 SYDVKM. V was clipped by 10 bases and J by 6 bases; unmatched bases: 10.

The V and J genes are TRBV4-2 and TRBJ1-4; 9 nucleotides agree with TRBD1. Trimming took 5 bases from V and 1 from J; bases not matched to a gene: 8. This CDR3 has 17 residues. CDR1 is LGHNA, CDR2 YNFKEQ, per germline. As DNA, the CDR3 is TGTGCCAGCAGCATCGGGACAGGGTTGAGAACTAATGAAAAACTGTTTTTT. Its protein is CASSIGTGLRTNEKLFF.